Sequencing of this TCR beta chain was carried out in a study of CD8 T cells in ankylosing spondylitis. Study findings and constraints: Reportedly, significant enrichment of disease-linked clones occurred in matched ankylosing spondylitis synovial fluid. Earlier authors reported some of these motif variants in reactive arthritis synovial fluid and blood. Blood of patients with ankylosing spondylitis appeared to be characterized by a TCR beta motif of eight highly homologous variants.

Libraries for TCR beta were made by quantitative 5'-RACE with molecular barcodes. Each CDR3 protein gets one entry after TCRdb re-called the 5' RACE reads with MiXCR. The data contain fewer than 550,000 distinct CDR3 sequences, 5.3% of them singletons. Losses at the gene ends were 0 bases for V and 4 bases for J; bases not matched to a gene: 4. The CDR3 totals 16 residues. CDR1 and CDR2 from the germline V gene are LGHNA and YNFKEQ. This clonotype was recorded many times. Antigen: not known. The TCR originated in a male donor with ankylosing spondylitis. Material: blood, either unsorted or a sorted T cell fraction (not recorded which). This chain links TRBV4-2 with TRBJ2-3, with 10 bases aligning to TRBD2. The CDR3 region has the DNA TGTGCCAGCAGCCAAGATCCCAGCGGGGGGGCAGATACGCAGTATTTT. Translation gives CASSQDPSGGADTQYF.